This T cell receptor beta chain was captured in a study of shared clonotypes between healthy human individuals. This clone came up once. Input per replicate PCR of unsorted PBMC was about 330 ng DNA, corresponding to roughly 28,000 T cell genomes. TCRdb's table, derived via immunoSEQ multiplex PCR, lists solely in-frame clones and lacks some. The sample consists of about 480,000 clones, 60% to 80% of them appearing once. V trimming: 4 bases; J trimming: 3 bases; junction bases outside the gene matches: 2. The CDR3 is 14 residues long. Germline values: CDR1 SGHVS, CDR2 FQNEAQ. The rearrangement uses TRBV7-8 and TRBJ2-7, with 11 positions matching TRBD2. What was sequenced was PBMCs. The origin of this receptor is a woman in her forties in good health. Some clones in this sample may be carry-over from other donors' samples. The CDR3 nucleotides read TGTGCCAGCAGCTACGGACTAGCGGGCTACGAGCAGTACTTC. Translating it yields CASSYGLAGYEQYF.